This passage covers 30 T cell receptor beta chains from one sample sequenced in a study of cytomegalovirus exposure and HLA in healthy donors. In the PCR, 60 Vbeta and 13 Jbeta primers were used. The data were produced by immunoSEQ multiplex PCR, yet TCRdb's version contains in-frame clones alone and is incomplete. The sample includes fewer than 200,000 clones, approximately 81% of them seen just once. Sequencing was performed on PBMCs. These receptors were taken from a man aged 30 to 45 in good health and CMV-seronegative.

The chain has TRBV25-1 and TRBJ1-6; D remains ambiguous. This CDR3 has 15 amino acids. Trimming stripped 5 bases from V and 0 bases from J, with 8 bases between. Germline V gene lookup returns CDR1 MGHDK and CDR2 SYGVNS. The CDR3, as DNA: TGTGCCAGCAGTCTTGGGAGCTCCTATAATTCACCCCTCCACTTT. It codes for CASSLGSSYNSPLHF.

This chain joins TRBV6-1 and TRBJ2-6; 7 nucleotides line up with TRBD1. CDR3 length: 15 amino acids. Trimming took 4 bases from V and 2 from J; bases not matched to a gene: 2. The germline V gene has CDR1 MNHNS and CDR2 SASEGT. The CDR3 DNA is TGTGCCAGCAGTGGAGGACAGGCTGGGGCCAACGTCCTGACTTTC. It translates to CASSGGQAGANVLTF.

This clone was seen only once. V usage is TRBV5-1 and J usage is TRBJ2-5, with 7 bases fitting TRBD1. Germline V lookup: CDR1 SGHRS, CDR2 YFSETQ. J lost 2 bases, V lost 0 bases, and 7 bases had no gene match. The CDR3 extends over 16 amino acids. CDR3 nucleotides: TGCGCCAGCAGCTTGGGGGGGACAGTTACTCAAGAGACCCAGTACTTC. Protein sequence: CASSLGGTVTQETQYF. Based on the CDR3 plus reference TRBV5-1 and TRBJ2-5, the full variable domain is KAGVTQTPRYLIKTRGQQVTLSCSPISGHRSVSWYQQTPGQGLQFLFEYFSETQRNKGNFPGRFSGRQFSNSRSEMNVSTLELGDSALYLCASSLGGTVTQETQYFGPGTRLLVL.

This clone was found a few times. The chain employs TRBV7-9 and TRBJ1-4; the match to TRBD1 covers 8 bases. Germline V gene data show CDR1 as SEHNR and CDR2 as FQNEAQ (reference sequence). The CDR3 totals 17 residues. Trimming cost V 0 bases and J 8 bases; bases outside gene matches: 11. The CDR3 DNA is TGTGCCAGCAGCTTAGCTCCAGGACAGGGCCTTAGGGAAAAACTGTTTTTT. This translates into CASSLAPGQGLREKLFF.

This clone was observed a single time. V gene TRBV19 combines with J gene TRBJ1-2; D is ambiguous. V lost 8 bases and J lost 5, with 12 bases in between. The CDR3 is made up of 12 amino acids. CDR1 is LNHDA, CDR2 SQIVND, per germline (reference sequence). This CDR3 is CASWGDGYGYTF. The CDR3 DNA sequence: TGTGCCAGTTGGGGAGACGGGTATGGCTACACCTTC.

V usage is TRBV9 and J usage is TRBJ2-2, with D possibly being TRBD2 (6 bases). Germline loops: CDR1 SGDLS, CDR2 YYNGEE. The CDR3 contains 17 residues. V dropped 3 bases and J dropped 1 base, with 16 bases sitting between them. CDR3 nucleotides: TGTGCCAGCAGCGGAGAGGGACTGACTTGGAACACCGGGGAGCTGTTTTTT. This sequence encodes CASSGEGLTWNTGELFF.

This chain links TRBV5-1 with TRBJ1-2; TRBD1 is a possible D gene (5 bases). The germline V and J ends were trimmed by 3 bases and 5 bases, with 11 bases remaining between them. The CDR3 has 13 residues. CDR1 and CDR2 from the germline V gene are SGHRS and YFSETQ. CDR3 in DNA: TGCGCCAGCAGCTGGGGGACTGCTTATGGCTACACCTTC. The encoded protein is CASSWGTAYGYTF. The whole variable domain, filled in from reference TRBV5-1 and TRBJ1-2, reads KAGVTQTPRYLIKTRGQQVTLSCSPISGHRSVSWYQQTPGQGLQFLFEYFSETQRNKGNFPGRFSGRQFSNSRSEMNVSTLELGDSALYLCASSWGTAYGYTFGSGTRLTVV.

In DNA, the CDR3 is TGCAGCGTTACCCCAGGGTTCAATGAGCAGTTCTTC. Protein product: CSVTPGFNEQFF. The V and J genes are TRBV29-1 and TRBJ2-1, with D perhaps matching TRBD1 (5 bases). The CDR3 is made up of 12 amino acids. Germline lookup yields CDR1 SQVTM and CDR2 ANQGSEA. The V and J ends lost 5 bases and 6 bases respectively, with 11 bases between them.

This chain joins TRBV2 and TRBJ1-5; perhaps TRBD1 as D (5 bases). Germline values: CDR1 SNHLY, CDR2 FYNNEI. The CDR3 extends over 15 amino acids. The ends were cut back, 5 bases at V and 0 bases at J, with 11 bases in the middle. CDR3 loop: CASSWQGSSNQPQHF. The CDR3 DNA reads TGTGCCAGCAGTTGGCAGGGTTCTAGCAATCAGCCCCAGCATTTT. Combining the CDR3 with reference TRBV2 and TRBJ1-5 gives the whole variable domain EPEVTQTPSHQVTQMGQEVILRCVPISNHLYFYWYRQILGQKVEFLVSFYNNEISEKSEIFDDQFSVERPDGSNFTLKIRSTKLEDSAMYFCASSWQGSSNQPQHFGDGTRLSIL.

The chain combines TRBV29-1 with TRBJ1-3; D uncertain. The CDR3 is 12 amino acids. V was clipped by 4 bases and J by 2 bases, with 6 bases between them. Germline V gene sequence: CDR1 SQVTM, CDR2 ANQGSEA. DNA of the CDR3: TGCAGCGTTGGCGGGGCTGGAAACACCATATATTTT. Its translation is CSVGGAGNTIYF.

This sequence joins TRBV27 and TRBJ1-5; perhaps TRBD1 as D (5 bases). CDR1 is MNHEY, CDR2 SMNVEV, per germline (reference sequence). The V gene lost 2 bases and the J gene lost 3 bases, with 8 bases spanning the gap. This CDR3 is 14 amino acids long. DNA for the CDR3: TGTGCCAGCAGTTTACGGGGGTACAATCAGCCCCAGCATTTT. Protein: CASSLRGYNQPQHF.

The V gene is TRBV7-8, the J gene TRBJ2-2; 8 bases agree with TRBD2. The junction had 13 bases not matched to a gene; V was cut back by 1 base and J by 3 bases. Germline V gives CDR1 SGHVS, CDR2 FQNEAQ. CDR3 length: 19 residues. In DNA form, the CDR3 reads TGTGCCAGCAGCTTAGGAGCAAGTAGCGGGGCAAAATACACCGGGGAGCTGTTTTTT. Translating gives CASSLGASSGAKYTGELFF.

The V and J genes are TRBV5-1 and TRBJ1-5; TRBD1 is a possible D gene (5 bases). Trimming cost V 0 bases and J 4 bases, with 11 bases left between them. This CDR3 contains 15 residues. Germline V gene data show CDR1 as SGHRS and CDR2 as YFSETQ. The CDR3 DNA reads TGCGCCAGCAGCTTGGATCTCGGGGGAAATCAGCCCCAGCATTTT. Protein: CASSLDLGGNQPQHF.

This sequence joins TRBV7-8 and TRBJ2-1; the match to TRBD2 covers 14 bases. CDR1 and CDR2 from the germline V gene are SGHVS and FQNEAQ. The CDR3 is 15 residues long. Trimming removed 1 base from V and 8 bases from J; junction bases left unmatched: 1. In nucleotides, the CDR3 is TGTGCCAGCAGCTTAGGACTAGCGGGGGGGCATGAGCAGTTCTTC. Its protein is CASSLGLAGGHEQFF.

The chain employs TRBV4-1 and TRBJ2-1, with D perhaps matching TRBD2 (6 bases). With 3 bases removed from V and 14 bases from J, the gap between germline ends came to 23 bases. The CDR3 extends over 15 amino acids. Germline V gives CDR1 MGHRA, CDR2 YSYEKL. The CDR3 nucleotides are TGCGCCAGCAGCCAGGCCGAAATCTCATCGGGGGAGGAGTTCTTC. This codes for CASSQAEISSGEEFF.

The chain recombines TRBV5-6 with TRBJ1-5; unclear D gene. Trimming took off 2 bases at V and 3 bases at J, with 15 bases between the two ends. This CDR3 contains 16 residues. Germline V CDR1 and CDR2: SGHDT, YYEEEE. The CDR3 DNA sequence: TGTGCCAGCAGCTTAAGACCCGGAGTGGCCAATCAGCCCCAGCATTTT. The encoded protein is CASSLRPGVANQPQHF.

CDR3 DNA sequence: TGTGCCAGCAGCTTAAATCTCGGACTAGCGGACAGCGAGCAGTTCTTC. It translates to CASSLNLGLADSEQFF. The rearrangement joins TRBV13 to TRBJ2-1; 10 bases fit TRBD2. The CDR3 loop spans 16 amino acids. Germline V CDR1 and CDR2: PRHDT, FYEKMQ (reference sequence). Trimming took 2 bases from V and 10 from J; bases not matched to a gene: 11.

As concerns this clone: The identical CDR3 is also encoded by other nucleotide sequences in the sample. The V gene is TRBV2, the J gene TRBJ1-5, with D unresolved. This CDR3 spans 13 amino acids. The V and J ends lost 4 bases and 7 bases respectively, with 11 bases between them. From germline, CDR1 is SNHLY and CDR2 FYNNEI. The CDR3 DNA follows: TGTGCCAGCAGTGGGGAGGAGGGACAGCCCCAGCATTTT. This codes for CASSGEEGQPQHF.

V is TRBV2 and J is TRBJ1-3, with a possible D match to TRBD1 (5 bases). Trimming removed 4 bases from V and 0 bases from J, with 7 bases in between. Looked up from germline, CDR1 is SNHLY and CDR2 is FYNNEI. The CDR3 spans 14 residues. The CDR3 loop is CASSGQGSGNTIYF. The CDR3 bases are TGTGCCAGCAGTGGTCAGGGCTCTGGAAACACCATATATTTT.

The V gene is TRBV2, the J gene TRBJ2-1; D possibly corresponds to TRBD1 (6 bases). Germline CDR1 reads SNHLY; CDR2 reads FYNNEI. V lost 6 bases and J 8 bases, leaving 11 bases between the germline ends. The CDR3 runs to 12 residues. CDR3 nucleotides: TGTGCCAGCAGGGTTCAGGGGCATGAGCAGTTCTTC. It specifies CASRVQGHEQFF. The variable domain in full, completed from reference TRBV2 and TRBJ2-1, reads EPEVTQTPSHQVTQMGQEVILRCVPISNHLYFYWYRQILGQKVEFLVSFYNNEISEKSEIFDDQFSVERPDGSNFTLKIRSTKLEDSAMYFCASRVQGHEQFFGPGTRLTVL.

The chain recombines TRBV28 with TRBJ2-2, with TRBD1 matching 8 bases. V shed 10 bases, J shed 6 bases, and the junction held 13 bases outside the gene matches. The CDR3 runs 15 residues. CDR1 and CDR2 from the germline V gene are MDHEN and SYDVKM. The CDR3 spells CATIRSGGKAGELFF. CDR3 DNA: TGTGCCACCATCAGGTCAGGGGGCAAAGCCGGGGAGCTGTTTTTT.

The chain carries TRBV5-4 and TRBJ1-3; D ambiguous. V was clipped by 4 bases and J by 4 bases, with 9 bases between them. The CDR3 spans 13 residues. Germline assignment: CDR1 SGHNT and CDR2 YYREEE (reference sequence). The CDR3 is CASSQWQGNTIYF. The CDR3 nucleotides read TGTGCCAGCAGCCAGTGGCAGGGAAACACCATATATTTT. Complete variable domain (other parts from reference TRBV5-4 and TRBJ1-3): ETGVTQSPTHLIKTRGQQVTLRCSSQSGHNTVSWYQQALGQGPQFIFQYYREEENGRGNFPPRFSGLQFPNYSSELNVNALELDDSALYLCASSQWQGNTIYFGEGSWLTVV.

The rearrangement uses TRBV13 and TRBJ1-2; D gene ambiguous. The germline gives CDR1 PRHDT, CDR2 FYEKMQ (reference sequence). V was pared by 4 bases and J by 0 bases, with 9 bases between. The CDR3 contains 14 residues. The CDR3 region has the DNA TGTGCCAGCAGCTCCGTCCGTTCTAACTATGGCTACACCTTC. This encodes CASSSVRSNYGYTF.

This chain joins TRBV10-3 and TRBJ2-3; 11 bases map to TRBD2. The CDR3 loop spans 15 amino acids. Germline V lookup: CDR1 ENHRY, CDR2 SYGVKD. V dropped 6 bases and J dropped 5; count of bases not matched to a gene: 7. DNA for the CDR3: TGTGCCATCAGCCTAGCGGGGGGCGGTGAAGATACGCAGTATTTT. This codes for CAISLAGGGEDTQYF.

This chain joins TRBV28 and TRBJ2-7; TRBD2 aligns across 7 bases. Germline-derived CDR1 and CDR2 are MDHEN and SYDVKM. The CDR3 runs 17 residues. The junction had 12 bases not matched to a gene; V was cut back by 4 bases and J by 0 bases. Written as DNA, the CDR3 is TGTGCCAGCAGTTCCGGTTTGGGGGGGTTCAGCTCCTACGAGCAGTACTTC. This sequence encodes CASSSGLGGFSSYEQYF.

The chain couples TRBV5-4 to TRBJ2-5, with 7 positions matching TRBD2. V was clipped by 1 base and J by 2 bases; unmatched bases: 2. CDR3 length: 14 amino acids. CDR1 is SGHNT and CDR2 is YYREEE in the germline V gene (reference sequence). This CDR3 is CASSLMRGQETQYF. The CDR3 DNA is TGTGCCAGCAGCTTGATGCGGGGGCAAGAGACCCAGTACTTC.

V gene TRBV28 combines with J gene TRBJ2-5; D is ambiguous. Germline CDR1 is MDHEN and CDR2 is SYDVKM. This CDR3 has 13 amino acids. The V end lost 7 bases, the J end lost 6 bases, and 15 bases lay between the germline ends. The CDR3: CASTTGSVQTQYF. CDR3 nucleotide sequence: TGTGCCAGCACCACCGGGTCTGTCCAGACCCAGTACTTC.

DNA of the CDR3: TGCGCCAGCAGCTTGGATGCGGGGAATGATTACGAGCAGTACTTC. Its translation: CASSLDAGNDYEQYF. This chain joins TRBV5-1 and TRBJ2-5, with D possibly being TRBD2 (6 bases). The end of the DNA is better explained by TRBJ2-7, so the J call may be wrong. CDR1 and CDR2 from the germline V gene are SGHRS and YFSETQ. This CDR3 contains 15 residues.

This clone has just a few counts. The J gene is TRBJ1-4, the V gene TRBV18; D possibly corresponds to TRBD1 (5 bases). The germline V gene has CDR1 KGHSH and CDR2 LQKENI. The CDR3 contains 16 residues. V shed 1 base and J shed 4 bases, with 13 bases lying between them. Written as DNA, the CDR3 is TGTGCCAGCTCACCACAAGAAGACAGCTTTAATGAAAAACTGTTTTTT. Residues: CASSPQEDSFNEKLFF.

The chain couples TRBV11-2 to TRBJ2-5; possible D gene TRBD1, 5 bases. The J call may be wrong; the DNA end is better matched by TRBJ2-7. The germline V gene has CDR1 SGHAT and CDR2 FQNNGV. The CDR3 totals 13 residues. The CDR3 sequence: CASSLARGPEQYF. The CDR3 nucleotides read TGTGCCAGCAGCTTAGCAAGGGGTCCCGAGCAGTACTTC.